The clone carrying this T cell receptor (beta chain) appeared a single time. This specimen comes from a study of blood T cells in healthy people across ages. The authors ran a second PCR of about 6 to 11 cycles using a sample-barcoded 5' primer and a J-beta primer mix. TCRdb called the 5' RACE reads again in MiXCR, with one record for every CDR3 protein. The repertoire has about 800,000 distinct CDR3 sequences, about 46% of them found once; the top ten carry roughly 20%. Input material: blood. This TCR came from a man older than 75 in good health.

The CDR3 reads CASSRDRASTDTQYF. The CDR3 DNA sequence: TGTGCCAGCAGCCGGGACAGGGCAAGCACAGATACGCAGTATTTT. V and J are TRBV7-2 and TRBJ2-3; 9 bases agree with TRBD1. CDR1 and CDR2 from the germline V gene are SGHTA and FQGNSA. The length of the CDR3 is 15 residues. V lost 5 bases and J lost 0; bases outside the gene matches: 3.